This is a list of T cell receptor beta chains from one sample in a study of regulatory and conventional T cells in RAG deficiency. Profiling relied on immunoSEQ multiplex PCR, and the TCRdb table lists in-frame clones only, not all of them. Here the sample spans 30,000 to 35,000 clones, around 89% being singletons. The sample was also linked to a second study, of regulatory T cells.

The sample was CD8+ T cells sorted from blood. The receptors were sampled from a human donor in good health. The CDR3 runs from the conserved cysteine through the conserved F or W. D genes are given only for firm matches. Size is stated for part of the rows, as once, few or many counts, or as a class when the clone is expanded.

D gene,J gene,V gene,clone size,CDR3 protein,CDR3 DNA
TRBD2,TRBJ2-2,TRBV9,NA,CASSKVERGDTGELFF,TGTGCCAGCAGCAAAGTTGAACGGGGGGACACCGGGGAGCTGTTTTTT
NA,TRBJ1-6,TRBV13,once,CASSKQAESSYNSPLHF,TGTGCCAGCAGCAAACAGGCAGAGAGCTCCTATAATTCACCCCTCCACTTT
NA,TRBJ2-5,TRBV4-1,NA,CASSQEARQETQYF,TGCGCCAGCAGCCAAGAGGCACGACAAGAGACCCAGTACTTC
TRBD1,TRBJ2-1,TRBV9,NA,CASSAGQGDNEQFF,TGTGCCAGCAGCGCGGGACAGGGAGACAATGAGCAGTTCTTC
NA,TRBJ2-7,TRBV18,NA,CASSPAGSPWEQYF,TGTGCCAGCTCACCAGCGGGCTCGCCTTGGGAGCAGTACTTC
NA,TRBJ2-7,TRBV7-5,NA,CASSLAGDEQYF,TGTGCCAGCAGCTTAGCAGGGGACGAGCAGTACTTC
NA,TRBJ1-5,TRBV6-5,NA,CASSYSGGTEPQHF,TGTGCCAGCAGTTACTCAGGGGGTACGGAGCCCCAGCATTTT
NA,TRBJ1-2,TRBV7-3,NA,CASSLGGQSFGYTF,TGTGCCAGCAGCTTAGGGGGCCAGAGCTTTGGCTACACCTTC
TRBD1,TRBJ1-5,TRBV19,NA,CASDRGPKQPQHF,TGTGCCAGTGACAGGGGGCCTAAGCAGCCCCAGCATTTT
NA,TRBJ1-5,TRBV5-1,NA,CASSLSGSNQPQHF,TGCGCCAGCAGCTTGAGCGGAAGCAATCAGCCCCAGCATTTT
NA,TRBJ2-7,TRBV19,few,CASSIGGSYEQYF,TGTGCCAGTAGTATAGGGGGCAGCTACGAGCAGTACTTC
NA,TRBJ1-5,TRBV6-5,NA,CASSPRVGLNQPQHF,TGTGCCAGCAGCCCACGGGTGGGACTCAATCAGCCCCAGCATTTT
NA,TRBJ2-6,TRBV12-1,NA,CASSLRDSDSPGANVLTF,TGTGCCAGCAGCTTGCGGGACTCGGACTCCCCGGGGGCCAACGTCCTGACTTTC
TRBD2,TRBJ2-1,TRBV5-4,NA,CASSPGGSGPHTFF,TGTGCCAGCAGCCCCGGGGGTAGCGGGCCACATACCTTCTTC
NA,TRBJ2-2,TRBV19,NA,CASRGREAGELFF,TGTGCCAGTAGGGGCAGGGAAGCCGGGGAGCTGTTTTTT
NA,TRBJ1-5,TRBV28,NA,CASSFLTGGRQPQHF,TGTGCCAGCAGTTTTTTGACAGGAGGCAGGCAGCCCCAGCATTTT
NA,TRBJ1-2,TRBV30,once,CAWSRAEKIVYGYTF,TGTGCCTGGAGTCGGGCAGAAAAAATAGTCTATGGCTACACCTTC
NA,TRBJ2-7,TRBV6-6,NA,CASNGGISYEQYF,TGTGCCAGCAATGGCGGGATCTCCTACGAGCAGTACTTC
TRBD2,TRBJ2-7,TRBV4-1,NA,CASSPRTPGLAGDGYEQYF,TGCGCCAGCAGCCCCCGAACCCCGGGTCTAGCGGGGGACGGCTACGAGCAGTACTTC
TRBD2,TRBJ2-1,TRBV27,NA,CASSFQERGGRNEQFF,TGTGCCAGCAGTTTCCAGGAGCGGGGGGGCCGAAATGAGCAGTTCTTC
NA,TRBJ1-1,TRBV25-1,NA,CASSGHDWSMNTEAFF,TGTGCCAGCAGTGGCCACGACTGGTCCATGAACACTGAAGCTTTCTTT
NA,TRBJ2-7,TRBV7-3,few,CASSTLAGQSYEQYF,TGTGCCAGCAGCACTCTGGCGGGACAATCCTACGAGCAGTACTTC
NA,TRBJ1-1,TRBV9,NA,CASSFTPRTENTEAFF,TGTGCCAGCAGCTTCACACCAAGGACAGAGAACACTGAAGCTTTCTTT
NA,TRBJ2-7,TRBV6-5,NA,CASQKGGDEQYF,TGTGCCAGCCAAAAAGGTGGGGACGAGCAGTACTTC
TRBD2,TRBJ2-5,TRBV29-1,once,CGAEVGTSGQEAQYF,TGCGGCGCTGAAGTCGGAACTAGCGGCCAAGAGGCCCAGTACTTC
TRBD1,TRBJ2-7,TRBV11-2,NA,CASSLDWDRDNRHEQYF,TGTGCCAGCAGCTTAGATTGGGACAGGGATAATCGCCACGAGCAGTACTTC
NA,TRBJ2-1,TRBV4-1,NA,CASSLPGGGDEQFF,TGCGCCAGCAGCCTCCCAGGAGGGGGGGATGAGCAGTTCTTC
NA,TRBJ2-7,TRBV6-5,NA,CASSYPDGPYEQYF,TGTGCCAGCAGTTACCCCGACGGTCCCTACGAGCAGTACTTC
NA,TRBJ1-4,TRBV19,few,CASSRDQELFF,TGTGCCAGTAGTAGGGACCAGGAACTGTTTTTT
TRBD1,TRBJ1-3,TRBV9,NA,CASSGSLRQGTTGNTIYF,TGTGCCAGCAGCGGCAGTCTCCGACAGGGAACCACTGGAAACACCATATATTTT
NA,TRBJ2-2,TRBV19,NA,CATTFSTLPNTGELFF,TGTGCCACCACTTTCTCAACACTTCCGAACACCGGGGAGCTGTTTTTT
TRBD1,TRBJ2-7,TRBV7-6,NA,CASSFSGQGAGEQYF,TGTGCCAGCAGCTTTTCGGGACAGGGAGCTGGGGAGCAGTACTTC
TRBD2,TRBJ2-3,TRBV10-3,NA,CAIGIDSLAGYTDTQYF,TGTGCCATCGGGATCGACTCTTTAGCGGGGTACACAGATACGCAGTATTTT
NA,TRBJ2-6,TRBV11-2,few,CASSLNNRGGLSGANVLTF,TGTGCCAGCAGTTTAAACAACAGGGGAGGCCTCTCTGGGGCCAACGTCCTGACTTTC
NA,TRBJ2-1,TRBV6-5,NA,CASSANEQFF,TGTGCCAGCAGCGCGAATGAGCAGTTCTTC
TRBD1,TRBJ2-7,TRBV19,NA,CASSLRDRGFYEQYF,TGTGCCAGTAGCCTCCGGGACAGGGGCTTCTACGAGCAGTACTTC
NA,TRBJ2-7,TRBV6-5,NA,CASSYSTGGSYEQYF,TGTGCCAGCAGTTACTCGACGGGTGGTTCCTACGAGCAGTACTTC
TRBD2,TRBJ2-7,TRBV19,NA,CASSIGGRAHEQYF,TGTGCCAGTAGTATAGGAGGGAGGGCCCACGAGCAGTACTTC
TRBD2,TRBJ2-3,TRBV9,NA,CASSVSGEFTDTQYF,TGTGCCAGCAGCGTTAGCGGGGAATTCACAGATACGCAGTATTTT
TRBD2,TRBJ2-1,TRBV12-5,NA,CASGLGARTSGSYNEQFF,TGTGCTAGTGGTTTGGGGGCCCGGACTAGCGGCTCCTACAATGAGCAGTTCTTC
NA,TRBJ2-1,TRBV7-7,NA,CASAVGPYYEQFF,TGTGCTAGCGCCGTGGGACCATACTATGAGCAGTTCTTC
NA,TRBJ1-2,TRBV14,NA,CASSQGLTLNYGYTF,TGTGCCAGCAGCCAGGGACTAACCCTAAACTATGGCTACACCTTC
NA,TRBJ1-3,TRBV6-1,NA,CASSEEGGFAGNTIYF,TGTGCCAGCAGTGAGGAAGGGGGGTTCGCTGGAAACACCATATATTTT
TRBD1,TRBJ1-3,TRBV29-1,NA,CSVVGDRTSSGNTIYF,TGCAGCGTTGTTGGGGACAGAACGTCCTCTGGAAACACCATATATTTT
TRBD1,TRBJ2-2,TRBV28,NA,CASSLERGLVLGELFF,TGTGCCAGCAGTTTAGAAAGGGGGCTCGTACTGGGGGAGCTGTTTTTT
NA,TRBJ1-5,TRBV15,NA,CATSLDRGNQPQHF,TGTGCCACCAGCCTGGACCGCGGGAATCAGCCCCAGCATTTT
TRBD2,TRBJ2-1,TRBV18,once,CASYTRTGGDNEQFF,TGTGCCAGCTACACGAGGACTGGGGGGGACAATGAGCAGTTCTTC
NA,TRBJ2-7,TRBV6-1,once,CASSSSGNSYEQYF,TGTGCCAGCAGTTCCAGCGGAAACTCCTACGAGCAGTACTTC
TRBD1,TRBJ1-6,TRBV5-5,NA,CASSLSLDRVGSPLHF,TGTGCCAGCAGCTTGTCCCTTGACAGGGTGGGGTCACCCCTCCACTTT
TRBD1,TRBJ1-1,TRBV4-1,NA,CASSRPENRGDTEAFF,TGCGCCAGCAGCCGGCCGGAGAACAGGGGGGACACTGAAGCTTTCTTT
NA,TRBJ2-5,TRBV5-4,NA,CASSPAWGEGEETQYF,TGTGCCAGCAGCCCGGCCTGGGGAGAAGGAGAAGAGACCCAGTACTTC
TRBD2,TRBJ2-1,TRBV27,once,CASSLRGLAGNEQFF,TGTGCCAGCAGTTTGAGGGGACTAGCGGGAAATGAGCAGTTCTTC
NA,TRBJ2-3,TRBV7-8,NA,CASSLVPPDTQYF,TGTGCCAGCAGCTTAGTTCCTCCAGATACGCAGTATTTT
TRBD2,TRBJ2-1,TRBV19,NA,CASSMGTSINEQFF,TGTGCCAGTAGTATGGGGACTAGCATTAATGAGCAGTTCTTC
NA,TRBJ2-1,TRBV7-6,NA,CASSRTEDNEQFF,TGTGCCAGCAGCCGGACGGAGGACAATGAGCAGTTCTTC
TRBD1,TRBJ1-3,TRBV13,NA,CASSNDRDSGNTIYF,TGTGCCAGCAGCAACGACAGGGACTCTGGAAACACCATATATTTT
NA,TRBJ2-7,TRBV9,NA,CASSVDLGSYEQYF,TGTGCCAGCAGCGTAGATTTAGGTTCCTACGAGCAGTACTTC